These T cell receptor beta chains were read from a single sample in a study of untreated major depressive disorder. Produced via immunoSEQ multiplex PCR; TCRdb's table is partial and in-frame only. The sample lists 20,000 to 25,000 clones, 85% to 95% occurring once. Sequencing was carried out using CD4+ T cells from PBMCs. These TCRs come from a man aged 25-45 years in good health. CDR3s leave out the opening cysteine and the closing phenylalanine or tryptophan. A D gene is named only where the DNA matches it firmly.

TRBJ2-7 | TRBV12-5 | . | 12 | ASGLGTSLFEQY
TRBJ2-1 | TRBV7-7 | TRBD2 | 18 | ASSPEVGRLAGGRRGEQF
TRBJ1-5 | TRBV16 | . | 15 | ASSQTERWSVNQPQH
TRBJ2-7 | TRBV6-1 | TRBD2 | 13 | ASSEMAGGVYEQY
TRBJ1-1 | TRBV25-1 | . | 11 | ASSAQTGLKAF
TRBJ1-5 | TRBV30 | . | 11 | AWRKRGEEPQH
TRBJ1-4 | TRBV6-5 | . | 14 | ASSSRAGVTNEKLF
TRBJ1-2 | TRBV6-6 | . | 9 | ASSTGSGYT
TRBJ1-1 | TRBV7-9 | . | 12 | ASTPGGKGTEAF
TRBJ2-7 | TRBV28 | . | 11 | ASTGTFRREQY
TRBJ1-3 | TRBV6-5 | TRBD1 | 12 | ASSKDRFRNTIY
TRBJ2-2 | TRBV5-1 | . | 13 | ASSLGQDNTGELF
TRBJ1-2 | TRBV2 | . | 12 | ASVDDNLRYGYT
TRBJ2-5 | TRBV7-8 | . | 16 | ASSLAYVGQGGQETQY
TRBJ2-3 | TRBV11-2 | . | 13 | ASSLEFRVTDTQY
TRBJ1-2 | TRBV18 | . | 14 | ASSDLPMGVDYGYT
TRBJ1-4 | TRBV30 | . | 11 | AWKGIGVEKLF
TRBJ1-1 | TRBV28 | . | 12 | ASSYLQGNTEAF
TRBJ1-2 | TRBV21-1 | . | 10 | ASGTGGKENT
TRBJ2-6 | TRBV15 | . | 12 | ATGGYSGANVLT